This TCR beta chain emerged from a study of cytomegalovirus exposure and HLA in healthy donors. Study details: The roughly 130 validation repertoires were reported in a later analysis to have been generated on the same platform as the approximately 700 first-cohort repertoires. Study-level points and caveats: Clusters of TCRs from the first cohort tended to co-occur in the approximately 120 validation repertoires (as a later analysis found).

The CDR3 loop spans 15 amino acids. CDR1 is MDHEN, CDR2 SYDVKM, per germline. Trimming removed 3 bases from V and 4 bases from J, with 14 bases in between. Measured with immunoSEQ multiplex PCR; TCRdb has only the in-frame clones, and not every one. This table holds some 56,000 clones, 85% to 95% found once. This clone showed up just once. The antigen is unknown. The TCR was taken from a woman between 18 and 29 years old in good health and CMV-seropositive. The sample taken for sequencing was PBMCs. V usage is TRBV28 and J usage is TRBJ2-3; TRBD2 might be the D (5 bases). For the CDR3, the DNA is TGTGCCAGCAGTTTGAACAAGGAGGTACCAGATACGCAGTATTTT. Protein sequence: CASSLNKEVPDTQYF.